This TCR beta chain was sequenced during a study of PD-L1 blockade in urothelial cancer. Looking at the study overall: Dosed intravenously at 1,200 mg every 3 weeks, atezolizumab was initiated by patients in the mid-2010s.

The J segment lost 4 bases and the V segment lost 3 bases, leaving 4 bases of the junction unmatched. Germline CDR1 is SGHDT and CDR2 is YYEEEE. The CDR3 is 15 residues long. Each patient gave between 1 and 8 samples of peripheral blood mononuclear cells, which were collected pretreatment and during treatment. Profiled with immunoSEQ multiplex PCR; TCRdb holds only in-frame clones, not every one. The sample contains more than 50,000 clones, approximately 80% of which appear only once. This TCR came from a man aged 65 to 79 with urothelial cancer. This chain uses TRBV5-6 with TRBJ1-4; 9 bases match TRBD1. The sequences come from PBMCs, collected around atezolizumab (anti-PD-L1) treatment. The CDR3 here is CASSWGTGSNEKLFF. CDR3 nucleotide sequence: TGTGCCAGCAGCTGGGGGACAGGGAGTAATGAAAAACTGTTTTTT.